This TCR beta chain was retrieved from a study of Ad26.COV2.S vaccination and SARS-CoV-2 variants. About the research overall: Donor had been placed in the Ad26.COV2.S arm of the COV1001 trial. Study-level points and caveats: Analyses of TCR breadth and depth may have underestimated total T cell responses. Marked by substantial breadth, spike-specific CD8+ and CD4+ T cell responses were reportedly seen after vaccination.

This table comes from immunoSEQ multiplex PCR, and its TCRdb copy is limited to in-frame clones, with some not included. This repertoire shows approximately 410,000 clones, about 90% found once; its top ten account for over 1.5%. The sample's treatment: 15 to 20 received Ad26.COV2.S at low or high dose, single or two shots; roughly five received placebo; per-sample allocation not given. Day 63 after the first vaccine or placebo injection was the time point for sampling. Wuhan-strain spike was delivered by a replication-incompetent Ad26 vector. The germline V gene encodes CDR1 LNHDA and CDR2 SQIVND (reference sequence). Germline trimming cut 6 bases from V and 4 bases from J; bases unmatched to any gene: 8. The CDR3 is 15 amino acids. With respect to this clone: Its antigen is unknown.

The starting material was peripheral blood, obtained in a trial of Ad26.COV2.S vaccine versus placebo. V gene TRBV19 combines with J gene TRBJ2-7; 11 nucleotides align to TRBD1. The TCR comes from a person between 18 and 59 years old who received the Ad26.COV2.S COVID-19 vaccine or a placebo. For the CDR3, the DNA is TGTGCCAGTAGAAGCCGGGACAGGGGGTTATACGAGCAGTACTTC. Protein sequence: CASRSRDRGLYEQYF.